The text below deals with one TCR beta chain. This clonotype was counted at least ten times. Its antigen remains undetermined. Base qualities are missing; no much larger clone stands one base away. These data are taken from a study of T cells after yellow fever vaccination (dated by TCRdb to between 2018 and 2021). Context from the whole study: The SMART-Seq v4 Ultra Low Input RNA kit was used to prepare libraries from fractions with low cell numbers. Two healthy male donors made up the cohort, one aged 18 to 29 years and the other aged 30 to 40 years. Bulk TCR alpha and beta repertoires were sequenced longitudinally to track T-cell clones before and after primary and booster YFV17D yellow fever vaccination. Blood was drawn at multiple timepoints before and after primary and secondary immunization, with bulk PBMC replicates and cell subsets isolated.

Per the publication, the treatment or condition label means: live attenuated yellow fever vaccine strain. At every blood-draw timepoint, two biological replicates of bulk PBMCs were collected. PBMCs were isolated from peripheral blood using a standard Ficoll-Paque protocol. TriZol was used to extract RNA from bulk PBMCs, from CD4 and CD8 fractions, and from dextramer-positive and dextramer-negative fractions. TCR cDNA was made using 5'RACE template switching, a step that added a universal primer site and unique molecular identifiers. Priming of cDNA synthesis was performed from both the TCR alpha and TCR beta constant segments. Libraries were amplified in two PCR steps, with sample barcodes and sequencing adapters added in the second step. Sequencing of the libraries was done on either Illumina HiSeq 2500 (2x100 bp) or NovaSeq (2x150 bp). Under the source paper's analysis protocol: MIGEC handled demultiplexing of reads and collapsing into UMI consensus sequences, while MiXCR performed V(D)J alignment. Vaccine-responding clonotypes were defined with edgeR using replicate PBMC samples, requiring FDR below 0.01 and a log2 fold change above 5 up to day 15. Each bulk clonotype was labeled CD4 or CD8 based on which sequenced repertoire, CD4 or CD8, contained the clonotype at higher abundance. Using fastp at Q25 and MiXCR, TCRdb reprocessed the public reads and kept productive beta chains. Records with the same CDR3 protein are collapsed into one entry carrying the most frequent genes and DNA. The authors' filters were not applied to this entry. The sample records about 320,000 distinct CDR3 sequences, roughly 7% of which are singletons. Of the sample, around 17% falls within the top ten clones.

What the work shows at the level of the full study, not this receptor alone: Because the study included only a couple of donors, the extent to which the findings can be generalized is limited. The secondary T-cell response was weaker than the primary response but faster, peaking on day 5 instead of day 15. Computational filtering was required because FACS-sorted repertoires could contain abundant contaminating clonotypes from the bulk population. A small share of clonotypes occurred in both CD4 and CD8 compartments, likely arising from convergent recombination. Most clones expanded after primary vaccination (about 95% of CD4 and 88% of CD8) were re-detected after the booster, suggesting that broad memory maintenance occurred.

The sequencing here drew on PBMCs, taken 45 days after the first yellow fever vaccination. This clonotype was sampled from a man aged 18 to 35 who received the YFV17D yellow fever vaccine.

The CDR3 is CASSSTRGNQPQHF. The sequence in DNA is TGTGCCAGCAGCTCAACTAGGGGCAATCAGCCCCAGCATTTT. The chain joins TRBV7-9 to TRBJ1-5; the D segment cannot be called with confidence. CDR1 and CDR2 are read off the germline V gene (reference sequence) as SEHNR and FQNEAQ. Taken from cysteine to phenylalanine, the CDR3 has 14 residues. The sequence is cut down to CDR3 DNA, 42 bases in frame from base 1. The germline ends are 9 bases apart after V is trimmed by 4 bases and J by 2 bases.